The subject of this entry is one T cell receptor (beta chain). The antigen remains undetermined. These data belong to a study of T cell responses to AZD1222 COVID-19 vaccine. Study-wide results and limits: The donor group comprised mostly white British people and more females; the analysis possibly underestimated clonal diversity. Vaccine-associated CD4 TCRs ranged over spike, dominating at 160-218 and 743-854. Reports say nearly half of spike-specific TCRs go after unmutated variant regions. Repertoire sampling occurred only after the peak T cell response.

Sequencing was performed with immunoSEQ multiplex PCR; in TCRdb, only in-frame clones are kept and a portion is missing. The sample includes around 130,000 clones, 85% to 95% of them seen just once. The CDR3 is 20 residues long. V was shortened by 5 bases and J by 4 bases, with 30 bases between the two germline ends. The germline gives CDR1 LNHDA, CDR2 SQIVND (reference sequence). This receptor was taken from an adult in good health. The chain couples TRBV19 to TRBJ1-3; D might be TRBD1 (5 bases). The sequenced sample was peripheral blood, obtained on day 0 of AZD1222 vaccination. The CDR3 DNA is TGTGCCAGTAGTGCCCATTCCTATCGCCCGGGGACGCTTGGAGGAAACACCATATATTTT. Translated: CASSAHSYRPGTLGGNTIYF.